In this sample, the clone carrying this T cell receptor (beta chain) turned up a few times. The antigen remains undetermined. The entry originates in a study of cytomegalovirus exposure and HLA in healthy donors. Study overall: Among fewer than 500 genotyped donors, approximately 80% fell in the Caucasian-associated ancestry cluster.

A multiplex PCR was run with 60 Vbeta primers and 13 Jbeta primers. Study processing details: Per a later analysis, the number of unique TCR beta chains was approximately 80 million, of which about 11 million were shared. Sequencing was performed with immunoSEQ multiplex PCR; in TCRdb, only in-frame clones are kept and a portion is missing. V and J calls and clone size are copied from that table; D and trimming were computed from the DNA. The table lists 250,000 to 350,000 clones, 70% to 90% of them singletons, with around 3.7% in the top ten. Study conclusions and caveats: Beyond CMV serostatus, there was no information to go on about immune exposure. Within an earlier analysis, most TCR beta V segments proved productive either about 87% or about 30% of the time.

The CDR3 totals 16 residues. The V and J ends lost 3 bases and 3 bases, in that order; junction bases with no gene match: 10. CDR1 and CDR2 (germline): LGHNA, YNFKEQ. This TCR came from a man aged 40-50 years in good health and CMV-seropositive. The sequenced sample consisted of PBMCs. The chain combines TRBV4-2 with TRBJ1-1, with 7 positions matching TRBD1. CDR3 amino acids: CASSHGSRGADTEAFF. The CDR3 DNA sequence: TGTGCCAGCAGCCACGGAAGCAGGGGGGCGGACACTGAAGCTTTCTTT.